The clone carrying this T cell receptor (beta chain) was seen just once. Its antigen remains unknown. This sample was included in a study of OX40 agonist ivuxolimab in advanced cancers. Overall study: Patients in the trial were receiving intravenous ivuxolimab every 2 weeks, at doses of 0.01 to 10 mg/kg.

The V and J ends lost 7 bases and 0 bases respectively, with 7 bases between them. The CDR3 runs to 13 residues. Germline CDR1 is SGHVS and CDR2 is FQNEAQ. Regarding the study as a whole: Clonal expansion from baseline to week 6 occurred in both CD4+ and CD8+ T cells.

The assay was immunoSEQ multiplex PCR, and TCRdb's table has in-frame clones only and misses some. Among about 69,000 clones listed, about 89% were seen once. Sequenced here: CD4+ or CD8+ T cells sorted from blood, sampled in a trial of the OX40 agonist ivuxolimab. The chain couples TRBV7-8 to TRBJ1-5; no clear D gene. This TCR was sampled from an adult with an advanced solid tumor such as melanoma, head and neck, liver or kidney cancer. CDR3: CASMENSNQPQHF. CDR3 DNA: TGTGCCAGCATGGAAAATAGCAATCAGCCCCAGCATTTT.